Presented here are 19 T cell receptor beta chains from one specimen sequenced in a study of T cell changes during pregnancy in multiple sclerosis. Repertoires were generated with immunoSEQ multiplex PCR, while TCRdb's copy carries only in-frame clones and drops some. The profile covers under 85,000 clones, with about nine tenths appearing a single time and 9.5% taken by the ten largest. The source material was peripheral blood, sampled after pregnancy. Receptors were obtained from a female donor in good health, enrolled as a control in a pregnancy study.

This sequence joins TRBV19 and TRBJ1-2, with D hard to call. In germline, CDR1 is LNHDA, CDR2 SQIVND (reference sequence). The CDR3 totals 15 residues. V shed 3 bases and J shed 0 bases, with 11 bases lying between them. The CDR3: CASSIQGTTNYGYTF. CDR3 DNA sequence: TGTGCCAGTAGTATTCAAGGTACTACTAACTATGGCTACACCTTC.

The chain recombines TRBV28 with TRBJ1-4; 10 positions agree with TRBD1. This CDR3 contains 14 residues. V trimming: 3 bases; J trimming: 7 bases; junction bases outside the gene matches: 2. The germline V gene encodes CDR1 MDHEN and CDR2 SYDVKM. The CDR3, as DNA: TGTGCCAGCAGTTTGACAGGGGGCGGTGAAAAACTGTTTTTT. This encodes CASSLTGGGEKLFF.

The chain combines TRBV28 with TRBJ1-1, with D unclear. The germline V gene encodes CDR1 MDHEN and CDR2 SYDVKM. The CDR3 has 13 amino acids. Trimming left V 2 bases short and J 2 bases short, with 6 bases between. CDR3 region: CASSLVRNTEAFF. The CDR3, as DNA: TGTGCCAGCAGTTTAGTCCGTAACACTGAAGCTTTCTTT.

This chain joins TRBV5-8 and TRBJ1-5; 8 bases map to TRBD1. CDR3 length equals 16 residues. V trimming: 4 bases; J trimming: 3 bases; junction bases outside the gene matches: 9. Germline lookup yields CDR1 SGHTS and CDR2 YDEGEE. The CDR3 DNA reads TGTGCCAGCAGCCCGCGACAGGGGTTAAACAATCAGCCCCAGCATTTT. Its translation: CASSPRQGLNNQPQHF.

This chain connects TRBV15 to TRBJ1-3, with D possibly matching TRBD1 (5 bases). The germline CDR1 and CDR2 sequences are LNHNV and YYDKDF (reference sequence). This CDR3 has 15 residues. With 1 base removed from V and 0 bases from J, the gap between germline ends came to 7 bases. The CDR3 spells CATSRGQISGNTIYF. Written as DNA, the CDR3 is TGTGCCACCAGCAGAGGACAGATCTCTGGAAACACCATATATTTT.

The chain has TRBV6-4 and TRBJ2-1; D perhaps matches TRBD1 (5 bases). Germline V gene data show CDR1 as MRHNA and CDR2 as SNTAGT. The CDR3 has 13 residues. V lost 10 bases and J lost 8, with 18 bases in between. CDR3 coding DNA: TGTGCCACCGGTCGTGAGAGCAGGGATGAGCAGTTCTTC. Translation: CATGRESRDEQFF.

This clone was recorded once. The V and J genes are TRBV6-5 and TRBJ1-2; 7 bases match TRBD1. The germline gives CDR1 MNHEY, CDR2 SVGAGI. The CDR3 sequence is 14 residues long. V dropped 6 bases and J dropped 6; count of bases not matched to a gene: 10. The CDR3 loop is CASRTPQGNHGYTF. The CDR3, as DNA: TGTGCCAGCAGAACACCACAGGGGAATCATGGCTACACCTTC.

The chain is built from TRBV27 and TRBJ2-7, with unresolved D. V dropped 5 bases and J dropped 10 bases, with 15 bases sitting between them. The CDR3 extends over 12 amino acids. Germline-derived CDR1 and CDR2 are MNHEY and SMNVEV (reference sequence). The chain's CDR3 is CASSQSTGFQYF. CDR3 coding DNA: TGTGCCAGCAGTCAATCCACCGGTTTCCAGTACTTC.

The V gene is TRBV6-5, the J gene TRBJ2-1, with D hard to call. The CDR3 is 16 residues long. Germline V CDR1 and CDR2: MNHEY, SVGAGI. V gave up 0 bases and J gave up 7 bases, with 16 bases separating them. The CDR3 bases are TGTGCCAGCAGTTACTCCGGCCCCCCATTGGAGAATGAGCAGTTCTTC. It specifies CASSYSGPPLENEQFF.

The V call is TRBV5-1, the J call TRBJ2-7; TRBD1 might be the D (6 bases). The V end lost 0 bases, the J end lost 0 bases, and 13 bases lay between the germline ends. The CDR3 sequence is 16 residues long. In germline, CDR1 is SGHRS, CDR2 YFSETQ. DNA of the CDR3: TGCGCCAGCAGCTTGGAGGGACATCTGAGCTCCTACGAGCAGTACTTC. The encoded protein is CASSLEGHLSSYEQYF.

J is TRBJ1-2 and V is TRBV4-3; no clear D. CDR1 and CDR2 from the germline V gene are LGHNA and YSLEER. V was clipped by 0 bases and J by 8 bases, with 10 bases between them. The CDR3 is made up of 13 amino acids. The CDR3 sequence: CASSQDSSSGYTF. For the CDR3, the DNA is TGCGCCAGCAGCCAAGATAGCAGCTCCGGCTACACCTTC.

The chain uses TRBV20-1 and TRBJ1-2; D not resolved. This CDR3 has 11 residues. The V and J ends lost 6 bases and 6 bases respectively, with 11 bases between them. Germline V lookup: CDR1 DFQATT, CDR2 SNEGSKA (reference sequence). The CDR3 DNA reads as TGCAGTGCCTCGGGGAGGGATGGCTACACCTTC. Amino acids: CSASGRDGYTF.

The chain carries TRBV7-8 and TRBJ1-2; 8 bases agree with TRBD1. Germline lookup yields CDR1 SGHVS and CDR2 FQNEAQ. The CDR3 consists of 15 residues. Trimming cost V 0 bases and J 7 bases; bases outside gene matches: 7. The CDR3 DNA follows: TGTGCCAGCAGCTTAGCGGGCAGGGGGCTTGGTGGCTACACCTTC. Amino acid sequence: CASSLAGRGLGGYTF.

The chain has TRBV15 and TRBJ1-4; unclear D gene. CDR3 length: 14 amino acids. Trimming cost V 8 bases and J 4 bases, with 14 bases left between them. Germline loops: CDR1 LNHNV, CDR2 YYDKDF (reference sequence). CDR3 region: CATSRGSFNEKLFF. The CDR3 DNA reads as TGTGCCACCTCTAGAGGGAGTTTTAATGAAAAACTGTTTTTT.

The V and J genes are TRBV10-3 and TRBJ1-2; 10 bases agree with TRBD1. Trimming took 6 bases from V and 6 from J; bases not matched to a gene: 4. The germline V gene encodes CDR1 ENHRY and CDR2 SYGVKD. CDR3 length: 13 residues. The CDR3 spells CAISGTGEHGYTF. The CDR3 coding sequence is TGTGCCATCAGCGGGACAGGGGAGCATGGCTACACCTTC.

The CDR3, as DNA: TGTGCCTGGAGTGTGACTCGGAGCTCTGGAAACACCATATATTTT. It encodes CAWSVTRSSGNTIYF. The chain employs TRBV30 and TRBJ1-3; D gene uncertain. Germline V gives CDR1 GTSNPN, CDR2 SVGIG (reference sequence). Trimming took 0 bases from V and 0 from J, leaving 9 bases between them. This CDR3 region has 15 residues.

The V and J genes are TRBV5-6 and TRBJ1-3, with 7 bases matching TRBD1. This CDR3 spans 15 amino acids. The germline CDR1 and CDR2 sequences are SGHDT and YYEEEE. Trimming cost V 4 bases and J 4 bases; bases outside gene matches: 8. For the CDR3, the DNA is TGTGCCAGCAGCCCGACAGGGATGAGCGGAAACACCATATATTTT. This codes for CASSPTGMSGNTIYF.

The V gene is TRBV6-5, the J gene TRBJ1-3; 7 bases are a match to TRBD1. V lost 6 bases and J lost 4; bases outside the gene matches: 6. The CDR3 has 14 residues. Germline values: CDR1 MNHEY, CDR2 SVGAGI. For the CDR3, the DNA is TGTGCCAGCAGAGTGACAGGGTCAGGAAACACCATATATTTT. Encoded protein: CASRVTGSGNTIYF.

The DNA for the CDR3 is TGTGCCAGCAGCTTCTCGGGGGGCGGGGGCTACACCTTC. Translating gives CASSFSGGGGYTF. The V gene is TRBV7-2, the J gene TRBJ1-2, with D perhaps TRBD1 (6 bases). CDR1 SGHTA and CDR2 FQGNSA come from the germline V gene. The length of the CDR3 is 13 residues. V lost 3 bases, J lost 8 bases, and 13 bases lay in between. The whole variable domain, remainder taken from reference TRBV7-2 and TRBJ1-2, is GAGVSQSPSNKVTEKGKDVELRCDPISGHTALYWYRQSLGQGLEFLIYFQGNSAPDKSGLPSDRFSAERTGGSVSTLTIQRTQQEDSAVYLCASSFSGGGGYTFGSGTRLTVV.